Below are 26 T cell receptor beta chains sequenced from a single sample in a study of post-analysis software for immune sequencing data (dated by TCRdb to the mid-2010s). Library method: PCR. The data were produced on an Illumina HiSeq 2500. Unique molecular identifiers were incorporated into TCR beta cDNA libraries to reduce PCR and sequencing biases. TCRdb took the public reads, trimmed them with fastp at Q25, ran MiXCR for clone calling and kept in-frame beta chains. A single entry per CDR3 protein holds the most common genes and DNA from its merged rows. The sample table shows hundreds of thousands of distinct CDR3 sequences, and about 40% are seen once. The top ten hold around 1.7% of the sample. The research as a whole found: Several TRBV segments, including TRBV5-6, TRBV5-1 and TRBV20-1, were significantly more frequent in patients than controls.

Their recognized antigens are unknown. The specimen was blood. The receptors were sampled from a girl aged 5 to 17 with multiple sclerosis.

V usage is TRBV5-6 and J usage is TRBJ1-2; D ambiguous. Trimming cost V 0 bases and J 1 base, with 10 bases left between them. Germline V gives CDR1 SGHDT, CDR2 YYEEEE. The CDR3 length is 15 residues. CDR3 DNA: TGTGCCAGCAGCTTGGGGCAGAACGTTAACTATGGCTACACCTTC. It encodes CASSLGQNVNYGYTF.

The genes are TRBV9 and TRBJ2-3, with 7 bases identical to TRBD1. The CDR3 extends over 16 amino acids. Germline V gene sequence: CDR1 SGDLS, CDR2 YYNGEE. V shed 3 bases and J 2 bases; nucleotides not matched to a gene: 9. The CDR3 sequence is CASSGLRQGYTDTQYF. CDR3 bases: TGTGCCAGCAGCGGACTCCGACAGGGCTACACAGATACGCAGTATTTT.

The gene calls are TRBV15 and TRBJ2-5; D might be TRBD1 (6 bases). The DNA end is a closer match to TRBJ2-7, so the J assignment may be wrong. The CDR3 length is 13 residues. Germline V gene sequence: CDR1 LNHNV, CDR2 YYDKDF (reference sequence). CDR3 residues: CATSRNRVDEQYF. The CDR3 bases are TGTGCCACCAGCAGAAACAGGGTTGACGAGCAGTACTTC.

The gene calls are TRBV12-3 or TRBV12-4 and TRBJ2-3; a weak D match, TRBD1 (5 bases). Trimming removed 6 bases from V and 0 bases from J, with 10 bases in between. This CDR3 comprises 14 residues. The CDR3 DNA reads as TGTGCCAGCAGGCGACAGACTAGCACAGATACGCAGTATTTT. Its protein is CASRRQTSTDTQYF.

The chain joins TRBV7-9 to TRBJ1-1; D is undetermined. The V and J ends lost 5 bases and 7 bases respectively, with 8 bases between them. This CDR3 has 11 amino acids. Germline V lookup: CDR1 SEHNR, CDR2 FQNEAQ (reference sequence). DNA for the CDR3: TGTGCCAGCAGCCCCCTCGGTGAAGCTTTCTTT. Protein product: CASSPLGEAFF.

The chain uses TRBV24-1 and TRBJ2-5; 9 positions agree with TRBD2. The CDR3 totals 17 residues. V was pared by 3 bases and J by 2 bases, with 9 bases of the junction left unmatched. CDR1 KGHDR and CDR2 SFDVKD come from the germline V gene. CDR3 amino acids: CATSDPTGLAGQETQYF. CDR3 DNA sequence: TGTGCCACCAGTGATCCTACCGGGCTAGCGGGACAAGAGACCCAGTACTTC.

The chain carries TRBV5-1 and TRBJ2-5; D unclear. CDR1 and CDR2 (germline): SGHRS, YFSETQ. There are 16 residues in the CDR3. V lost 4 bases to trimming and J lost 2 bases, with 18 bases between them. The CDR3 DNA reads TGCGCCAGCAGCCTGGGCGGTGGACCGAATCAAGAGACCCAGTACTTC. It translates to CASSLGGGPNQETQYF.

CDR3 region: CASSLDSNRGNEQFF. CDR3 DNA: TGTGCCAGCAGCTTAGATTCGAACCGAGGCAATGAGCAGTTCTTC. This chain links TRBV7-3 with TRBJ2-1; the D is unclear. The V and J ends lost 2 bases and 6 bases respectively, with 14 bases between them. The CDR3 is 15 residues long. Germline V gene data show CDR1 as SGHTA and CDR2 as FQGTGA.

The V and J genes are TRBV29-1 and TRBJ1-2; perhaps TRBD1 as D (6 bases). The CDR3 has 15 residues. Trimming stripped 5 bases from V and 4 bases from J, with 20 bases between. Germline V lookup: CDR1 SQVTM, CDR2 ANQGSEA. CDR3 bases: TGCAGCGTTTCCCACAGGGAGGCGGCCCCCTATGGCTACACCTTC. Protein: CSVSHREAAPYGYTF.

In the case of this clonotype: The CDR3 does not end in the conserved phenylalanine or tryptophan, so this is likely a read error. The rearrangement joins TRBV29-1 to TRBJ1-4; weak D call: TRBD1 (6 bases). CDR3 size: 14 residues. CDR1 and CDR2 from the germline V gene are SQVTM and ANQGSEA. V was pared by 4 bases and J by 6 bases, with 15 bases between. The CDR3 bases are TGCAGCGTTGTTTCGGGGGCACTAGATGAAAAACTGTTTTTG. This sequence encodes CSVVSGALDEKLFL.

The chain is built from TRBV7-2 and TRBJ1-2; no reliable D call. V lost 1 base to trimming and J lost 8 bases, with 11 bases between them. This CDR3 region has 13 residues. Germline CDR1 is SGHTA and CDR2 is FQGNSA. CDR3 bases: TGTGCCAGCAGCTTAGTAGGCCCGCTGGGCTACACCTTC. Encoded protein: CASSLVGPLGYTF. Supplemented by reference TRBV7-2 and TRBJ1-2, the full variable domain reads GAGVSQSPSNKVTEKGKDVELRCDPISGHTALYWYRQSLGQGLEFLIYFQGNSAPDKSGLPSDRFSAERTGGSVSTLTIQRTQQEDSAVYLCASSLVGPLGYTFGSGTRLTVV.

The genes are TRBV5-1 and TRBJ2-3; 7 positions match TRBD1. CDR3 length: 14 residues. V was clipped by 4 bases and J by 5 bases; unmatched bases: 7. Germline CDR1 is SGHRS and CDR2 is YFSETQ. CDR3 coding DNA: TGCGCCAGCAGCGGAGAGACAGGGATAGATACGCAGTATTTT. As protein: CASSGETGIDTQYF. Combining the CDR3 with reference TRBV5-1 and TRBJ2-3 gives the whole variable domain KAGVTQTPRYLIKTRGQQVTLSCSPISGHRSVSWYQQTPGQGLQFLFEYFSETQRNKGNFPGRFSGRQFSNSRSEMNVSTLELGDSALYLCASSGETGIDTQYFGPGTRLTVL.

The chain links TRBV20-1 to TRBJ2-5; 9 positions agree with TRBD2. The DNA end lines up better with TRBJ2-7; the J call may be wrong. The germline V gene has CDR1 DFQATT and CDR2 SNEGSKA (reference sequence). The CDR3 spans 16 residues. The CDR3 spells CSAQSGPSGKGYEQYF. The CDR3 DNA follows: TGCAGTGCTCAATCCGGGCCTAGCGGGAAGGGGTACGAGCAGTACTTC.

The V gene is TRBV12-3 or TRBV12-4, the J gene TRBJ1-4; D remains unclear. V was cut by 5 bases and J by 8 bases, with 21 bases left in between. The CDR3 has 16 residues. In DNA, the CDR3 is TGTGCCAGCAGTGTAGGCGGTTCCGGGCGCGGAGAAAAACTGTTTTTT. Translated: CASSVGGSGRGEKLFF.

A few counts support this clonotype. This rearrangement joins TRBV20-1 to TRBJ2-7; the match to TRBD2 covers 14 bases. The ends lost 5 bases at V and 5 bases at J; junction bases unmatched: 5. The CDR3 is 14 residues long. Germline V gives CDR1 DFQATT, CDR2 SNEGSKA (reference sequence). For the CDR3, the DNA is TGCAGTGCTTGCGGACTAGCGGGGGGTAACGAGCAGTACTTC. The encoded protein is CSACGLAGGNEQYF.

Only one count was recorded for this clonotype. The rearrangement uses TRBV7-3 and TRBJ2-2; 7 bases fit TRBD2. CDR1 and CDR2 from the germline V gene are SGHTA and FQGTGA. V lost 0 bases to trimming and J lost 0 bases; unmatched junction nucleotides: 10. CDR3 length: 19 residues. The CDR3 coding sequence is TGTGCCAGCAGCTTAACCGGGCTCGGCGGGGGTACGAACACCGGGGAGCTGTTTTTT. Its translation is CASSLTGLGGGTNTGELFF.

The CDR3 DNA follows: TGCAGCGTTGAAAAGGGATTAGCGGGAAGGTACGAGCAGTACTTC. This translates into CSVEKGLAGRYEQYF. The V and J genes are TRBV29-1 and TRBJ2-7, with 8 bases that match TRBD2. The CDR3 totals 15 residues. V dropped 2 bases and J dropped 4; count of bases not matched to a gene: 10. Germline CDR1 reads SQVTM; CDR2 reads ANQGSEA.

This clonotype was observed a few times. The genes are TRBV7-8 and TRBJ2-7; 11 nucleotides line up with TRBD2. CDR1 is SGHVS, CDR2 FQNEAQ, per germline. The trim removed 4 bases at V and 6 bases at J, leaving 11 bases unmatched. This CDR3 has 16 residues. The CDR3 DNA follows: TGTGCCAGCAGCTCAGAACTAGCGGGAGTTCTCTTCGAGCAGTACTTC. Its protein product is CASSSELAGVLFEQYF.

The chain uses TRBV4-2 and TRBJ2-3, with TRBD2 matching 8 bases. The CDR3 extends over 19 amino acids. Germline V gene lookup returns CDR1 LGHNA and CDR2 YNFKEQ. Trimming took 2 bases from V and 0 from J; bases not matched to a gene: 13. The CDR3 DNA reads as TGTGCCAGCAGCCAAAGAGTCGCTAGCGGGTACTCTAGCACAGATACGCAGTATTTT. It encodes CASSQRVASGYSSTDTQYF.

With regard to this clonotype: The junction shows a germline mismatch at one end, possibly a read error. The chain carries TRBV20-1 and TRBJ2-4, with D maybe TRBD2 (5 bases). The better agreement between TRBJ2-5 and the DNA end casts doubt on the J call. The germline gives CDR1 DFQATT, CDR2 SNEGSKA (reference sequence). The CDR3 sequence is 11 residues long. The CDR3 coding sequence is TGCAGGGCTAGAGGGCGAGAGACCCAGTACTTC. Its protein is CRARGRETQYF.

This clonotype was found once. The V call is TRBV7-2, the J call TRBJ2-5; possible D gene TRBD2, 5 bases. The J call may be incorrect, as the DNA end agrees better with TRBJ2-7. Germline V gene sequence: CDR1 SGHTA, CDR2 FQGNSA. CDR3 size: 15 residues. CDR3 DNA sequence: TGTGCCAGCAGCTTAGAATCTAGCCGGGTGCGCGAGCAGTACTTC. This codes for CASSLESSRVREQYF.

The V call is TRBV4-1, the J call TRBJ2-3, with 13 positions matching TRBD2. The V and J ends lost 1 base and 0 bases, in that order; junction bases with no gene match: 7. In germline, CDR1 is MGHRA, CDR2 YSYEKL. The CDR3 length is 19 residues. DNA for the CDR3: TGCGCCAGCAGCCAAGGAAGGACTAGCGGGGGCAGGAGCACAGATACGCAGTATTTT. Its translation is CASSQGRTSGGRSTDTQYF.

Of note for this clonotype: One end of the junction is discordant with germline, which a read error may explain. The chain carries TRBV5-1 and TRBJ2-3; D not certain. In germline, CDR1 is SGHRS, CDR2 YFSETQ. The CDR3 totals 15 residues. CDR3 loop: CASSLARVGTDTQYF. The CDR3 bases are TGCGCCAGCAGCTTGGCTCGGGTAGGCACAGATACACAGTATTTT.

The CDR3 DNA is TGCGCCAGCAGCCCTCTGCGGGAGGAAAATGAGCAGTTCTTC. Protein sequence: CASSPLREENEQFF. The rearrangement uses TRBV4-1 and TRBJ2-1; 8 bases fit TRBD2. V shed 4 bases, J shed 7 bases, and the junction held 6 bases outside the gene matches. The CDR3 totals 14 residues. The germline gives CDR1 MGHRA, CDR2 YSYEKL.

This clonotype appeared a few times. This chain links TRBV20-1 with TRBJ2-6; D perhaps matches TRBD2 (7 bases). Germline V lookup: CDR1 DFQATT, CDR2 SNEGSKA (reference sequence). With 6 bases removed from V and 4 bases from J, the gap between germline ends came to 13 bases. This CDR3 is 14 amino acids long. Written as DNA, the CDR3 is TGCAGTGCCCTCGGGGGGCCAGGGGCCAACGTCCTGACTTTC. Translated, it gives CSALGGPGANVLTF.

This CDR3 is CASSFLSSGYNEQFF. The CDR3 nucleotides read TGTGCCAGCAGTTTTCTGTCTTCGGGCTACAATGAGCAGTTCTTC. The rearrangement uses TRBV27 and TRBJ2-1, with D hard to call. V shed 3 bases and J shed 3 bases, with 12 bases lying between them. Germline V gene lookup returns CDR1 MNHEY and CDR2 SMNVEV (reference sequence). The CDR3 length is 15 residues.